A single sample is the source of the 27 T cell receptor beta chains below, sequenced in a study of blood T cell repertoires in COVID-19. The method was immunoSEQ multiplex PCR; TCRdb's version includes in-frame clones alone and lacks a portion of them. The sample records about 94,000 clones, 70% to 80% being singletons. Specimen: peripheral blood. The receptors shown here come from a human donor in a cohort sampled during active COVID-19.

This rearrangement joins TRBV28 to TRBJ2-1, with 8 positions matching TRBD1. The CDR3 contains 16 residues. The junction had 11 bases not matched to a gene; V was cut back by 5 bases and J by 5 bases. Germline CDR1 reads MDHEN; CDR2 reads SYDVKM. The CDR3 DNA is TGTGCCAGCAGTGGAACCGGGACAGGTTCCAACAATGAGCAGTTCTTC. This encodes CASSGTGTGSNNEQFF.

This chain connects TRBV28 to TRBJ2-1; TRBD2 aligns across 7 bases. The CDR3 covers 14 residues. From germline, CDR1 is MDHEN and CDR2 SYDVKM. V gave up 6 bases and J gave up 8 bases; unmatched junction bases: 10. CDR3 amino acids: CASSPPGRIDEQFF. The CDR3 DNA reads as TGTGCCAGCAGCCCCCCCGGGAGGATCGATGAGCAGTTCTTC.

V gene TRBV4-1 combines with J gene TRBJ1-1, with D unresolved. The V end was cut by 0 bases, the J end by 1 base, with 6 bases between. CDR1 and CDR2 from the germline V gene are MGHRA and YSYEKL. The CDR3 consists of 14 residues. In nucleotides, the CDR3 is TGCGCCAGCAGCCAAGATCCGGGGAACACTGAAGCTTTCTTT. Amino acids: CASSQDPGNTEAFF.

The chain carries TRBV9 and TRBJ2-7; TRBD2 matches at 7 bases. The CDR3 loop spans 18 amino acids. Germline CDR1 reads SGDLS; CDR2 reads YYNGEE. Unmatched junction bases numbered 18, after V lost 0 bases and J lost 6 bases. CDR3 coding DNA: TGTGCCAGCAGCGTAGATTTGGCGTCTAGCGGAGCGATCTTCGAGCAGTACTTC. It codes for CASSVDLASSGAIFEQYF.

CDR3 region: CASSPNHRGNEKLFF. The CDR3 coding sequence is TGTGCCAGCTCACCCAACCACAGGGGAAATGAAAAACTGTTTTTT. This chain joins TRBV18 and TRBJ1-4, with TRBD1 matching over 7 bases. The CDR3 extends over 15 amino acids. Losses at the gene ends were 3 bases for V and 5 bases for J; bases not matched to a gene: 6. The germline V gene has CDR1 KGHSH and CDR2 LQKENI.

The chain is built from TRBV7-6 and TRBJ2-3, with 9 bases aligning to TRBD2. V dropped 5 bases and J dropped 4; count of bases not matched to a gene: 16. This CDR3 comprises 18 residues. CDR1 is SGHVS, CDR2 FNYEAQ, per germline. CDR3 protein: CASSPYPLIAGVPDTQYF. CDR3 DNA: TGTGCCAGCAGCCCTTACCCCTTAATAGCGGGAGTACCAGATACGCAGTATTTT. Using reference TRBV7-6 and TRBJ2-3 for the parts outside the CDR3, the full variable domain is GAGVSQSPRYKVTKRGQDVALRCDPISGHVSLYWYRQALGQGPEFLTYFNYEAQQDKSGLPNDRFSAERPEGSISTLTIQRTEQRDSAMYRCASSPYPLIAGVPDTQYFGPGTRLTVL.

The chain employs TRBV12-2 and TRBJ1-4. TRBV12-2 is an annotated pseudogene. The CDR3 totals 18 residues. CDR3 in DNA: TGTGCAAGTCGCCCAATAGGCCCGTTAGGGTGCGGGGAAGAAAAACTGTTTTTT. Protein product: CASRPIGPLGCGEEKLFF.

The rearrangement uses TRBV14 and TRBJ2-1, with 7 nucleotides matching TRBD1. This CDR3 contains 15 residues. CDR1 SGHDN and CDR2 FVKESK come from the germline V gene. The V and J ends lost 2 bases and 9 bases, in that order; junction bases with no gene match: 10. CDR3 in DNA: TGTGCCAGCAGCCAATGGACAGGAATAATCGGTGAGCAGTTCTTC. This encodes CASSQWTGIIGEQFF.

This clone has a handful of counts. V usage is TRBV6-2 or TRBV6-3 and J usage is TRBJ1-5; D is undetermined. There are 16 residues in the CDR3. Trimming took off 2 bases at V and 7 bases at J, with 18 bases between the two ends. CDR1 and CDR2 from the germline V gene are MNHEY and SVGEGT. Here the CDR3 reads CASSYPPGSGGQPQHF. The CDR3 DNA sequence: TGTGCCAGCAGTTACCCCCCGGGGTCGGGAGGGCAGCCCCAGCATTTT.

This chain uses TRBV19 with TRBJ2-5, with unresolved D. CDR3 length equals 15 residues. CDR1 LNHDA and CDR2 SQIVND come from the germline V gene (reference sequence). V was clipped by 0 bases and J by 1 base, with 9 bases between them. The CDR3 nucleotides read TGTGCCAGTAGTATAGAGTCGACAATCCAAGAGACCCAGTACTTC. It translates to CASSIESTIQETQYF.

The V gene is TRBV19, the J gene TRBJ2-2; D gene ambiguous. Germline lookup yields CDR1 LNHDA and CDR2 SQIVND (reference sequence). The V end was cut by 3 bases, the J end by 4 bases, with 9 bases between. CDR3 length equals 14 residues. The CDR3 DNA reads as TGTGCCAGTAGTATGCAACACAGCACCGGGGAGCTGTTTTTT. Amino acid sequence: CASSMQHSTGELFF.

The chain is built from TRBV27 and TRBJ2-2, with 8 nucleotides matching TRBD2. The ends lost 3 bases at V and 3 bases at J; junction bases unmatched: 3. The germline gives CDR1 MNHEY, CDR2 SMNVEV (reference sequence). CDR3 size: 15 residues. CDR3 sequence (DNA): TGTGCCAGCAGTTTCCGGGAGGGGGACACCGGGGAGCTGTTTTTT. This codes for CASSFREGDTGELFF.

The chain is built from TRBV6-5 and TRBJ2-7; 8 bases map to TRBD1. The CDR3 covers 14 residues. Germline trimming cut 4 bases from V and 2 bases from J; bases unmatched to any gene: 4. CDR1 is MNHEY, CDR2 SVGAGI, per germline. CDR3 loop: CASSSGTGPYEQYF. In DNA form, the CDR3 reads TGTGCCAGCAGTTCCGGGACAGGTCCCTACGAGCAGTACTTC.

This clone was seen more than once but under ten times. This chain connects TRBV6-6 to TRBJ1-3; the match to TRBD1 covers 7 bases. The trim removed 6 bases at V and 0 bases at J, leaving 5 bases unmatched. Germline V lookup: CDR1 MNHNY, CDR2 SVGAGI (reference sequence). CDR3 size: 15 residues. The CDR3 reads CASSPDRRSGNTIYF. The CDR3 DNA reads TGTGCCAGCAGCCCGGACAGGCGCTCTGGAAACACCATATATTTT.

The chain combines TRBV9 with TRBJ2-1; TRBD2 matches 12 bases. Germline V lookup: CDR1 SGDLS, CDR2 YYNGEE. The CDR3 has 15 amino acids. The J segment lost 6 bases and the V segment lost 6 bases, leaving 7 bases of the junction unmatched. The CDR3 spells CASTLLAGGPNEQFF. CDR3 sequence (DNA): TGTGCCAGCACCTTACTAGCGGGAGGTCCCAATGAGCAGTTCTTC. The full variable domain, its missing parts supplied by reference TRBV9 and TRBJ2-1, is DSGVTQTPKHLITATGQRVTLRCSPRSGDLSVYWYQQSLDQGLQFLIQYYNGEERAKGNILERFSAQQFPDLHSELNLSSLELGDSALYFCASTLLAGGPNEQFFGPGTRLTVL.

V gene TRBV6-2 or TRBV6-3 combines with J gene TRBJ1-4; a possible D gene is TRBD1 (6 bases). Germline-derived CDR1 and CDR2 are MNHEY and SVGEGT. The CDR3 is 16 amino acids. The ends were cut back, 1 base at V and 5 bases at J, with 14 bases in the middle. DNA of the CDR3: TGTGCCAGCAGTTACTTCAGGACAGTTGGGAATGAAAAACTGTTTTTT. Translating gives CASSYFRTVGNEKLFF.

The chain recombines TRBV29-1 with TRBJ2-1, with a tentative D call TRBD2 (5 bases). This CDR3 is built from 13 residues. Trimming removed 5 bases from V and 6 bases from J, with 14 bases in between. Germline loops: CDR1 SQVTM, CDR2 ANQGSEA. The CDR3 loop reads CSVRGSMANEQFF. CDR3 DNA sequence: TGCAGCGTTCGAGGGTCCATGGCCAATGAGCAGTTCTTC.

The rearrangement uses TRBV14 and TRBJ2-7, with TRBD2 matching over 12 bases. The length of the CDR3 is 17 residues. After removal of 8 bases from V and 4 bases from J, the junction contained 15 bases not matched to a gene. Per the germline V gene, CDR1 is SGHDN and CDR2 is FVKESK. CDR3 sequence (DNA): TGTGCCAGCGCCGGGACTAGCGGGCCCCAACCTCCTTACGAGCAGTACTTC. It is translated as CASAGTSGPQPPYEQYF.

The J gene is TRBJ2-1, the V gene TRBV5-6; TRBD2 agrees at 12 bases. Germline V gene data show CDR1 as SGHDT and CDR2 as YYEEEE. The trim removed 0 bases at V and 8 bases at J, leaving 3 bases unmatched. The CDR3 is 15 residues long. The CDR3 region is CASSLGLAGVYEQFF. CDR3 DNA sequence: TGTGCCAGCAGCTTGGGACTAGCGGGAGTCTATGAGCAGTTCTTC.

The chain recombines TRBV10-3 with TRBJ1-5; a weak D match, TRBD1 (5 bases). V was pared by 4 bases and J by 5 bases, with 9 bases between. This CDR3 has 13 amino acids. CDR1 and CDR2 from the germline V gene are ENHRY and SYGVKD. The chain's CDR3 is CAISAGPDQPQHF. The CDR3 DNA follows: TGTGCCATCAGTGCAGGGCCTGATCAGCCCCAGCATTTT.

This clone turned up a few times. The V and J genes are TRBV15 and TRBJ2-1, with 11 bases matching TRBD1. This CDR3 comprises 18 residues. CDR1 LNHNV and CDR2 YYDKDF come from the germline V gene (reference sequence). J gave up 0 bases and V 1 base, and 5 bases lay outside the gene matches. DNA for the CDR3: TGTGCCACCAGCAGAGCCTACGGGACAGGGGGCTCCTACAATGAGCAGTTCTTC. It translates to CATSRAYGTGGSYNEQFF.

DNA of the CDR3: TGTGCCACCAGCAGAGATGCCGACAGTCGTGACGGCTACACCTTC. Its protein product is CATSRDADSRDGYTF. The chain uses TRBV15 and TRBJ1-2; tentatively, D is TRBD1 (5 bases). Germline V gives CDR1 LNHNV, CDR2 YYDKDF (reference sequence). The CDR3 extends over 15 amino acids. Trimming removed 0 bases at V and 8 bases at J, with 16 bases between. Combining the CDR3 with reference TRBV15 and TRBJ1-2 gives the whole variable domain DAMVIQNPRYQVTQFGKPVTLSCSQTLNHNVMYWYQQKSSQAPKLLFHYYDKDFNNEADTPDNFQSRRPNTSFCFLDIRSPGLGDTAMYLCATSRDADSRDGYTFGSGTRLTVV.

This chain links TRBV5-4 with TRBJ2-7; TRBD2 matches 8 bases. CDR1 and CDR2 from the germline V gene are SGHNT and YYREEE (reference sequence). Trimming took 2 bases from V and 1 from J; bases not matched to a gene: 8. The CDR3 sequence is 16 residues long. The CDR3 protein is CASSFPEQRESYEQYF. In DNA, the CDR3 is TGTGCCAGCAGCTTCCCGGAACAGCGGGAGTCCTACGAGCAGTACTTC.

CDR3 sequence reads: CASSGGQAPNQPQHF. CDR3 DNA sequence: TGTGCCAGCAGTGGGGGACAGGCCCCGAATCAGCCCCAGCATTTT. The chain has TRBV2 and TRBJ1-5; 8 nucleotides align to TRBD1. V shed 4 bases and J 4 bases; nucleotides not matched to a gene: 6. Germline CDR1 and CDR2: SNHLY and FYNNEI. The CDR3 has 15 amino acids.

The chain recombines TRBV5-4 with TRBJ1-2; 8 nucleotides agree with TRBD1. Losses at the gene ends were 0 bases for V and 4 bases for J; bases not matched to a gene: 2. The CDR3 runs 14 residues. Looked up from germline, CDR1 is SGHNT and CDR2 is YYREEE (reference sequence). CDR3 sequence: CASSLGQGAYGYTF. The CDR3 DNA follows: TGTGCCAGCAGCTTGGGGCAGGGGGCCTATGGCTACACCTTC.

The chain couples TRBV18 to TRBJ2-2, with TRBD2 as a possible D gene (5 bases). V was pared by 2 bases and J by 4 bases, with 11 bases between. CDR3 length: 15 residues. The V gene's germline CDR1 is KGHSH and CDR2 LQKENI. The CDR3 is CASSPIGVGTGELFF. CDR3 in DNA: TGTGCCAGCTCACCAATCGGGGTTGGCACCGGGGAGCTGTTTTTT. The full variable domain, completed using reference TRBV18 and TRBJ2-2, is NAGVMQNPRHLVRRRGQEARLRCSPMKGHSHVYWYRQLPEEGLKFMVYLQKENIIDESGMPKERFSAEFPKEGPSILRIQQVVRGDSAAYFCASSPIGVGTGELFFGEGSRLTVL.

This chain joins TRBV20-1 and TRBJ2-1; D is possibly TRBD2 (5 bases). Trimming took 3 bases from V and 8 from J, leaving 26 bases between them. Germline V gives CDR1 DFQATT, CDR2 SNEGSKA (reference sequence). This CDR3 comprises 17 residues. CDR3: CSASSRRSGVLVYEQFF. Here the CDR3 DNA reads TGCAGTGCTAGTTCTCGTCGGTCCGGGGTTTTGGTGTATGAGCAGTTCTTC.